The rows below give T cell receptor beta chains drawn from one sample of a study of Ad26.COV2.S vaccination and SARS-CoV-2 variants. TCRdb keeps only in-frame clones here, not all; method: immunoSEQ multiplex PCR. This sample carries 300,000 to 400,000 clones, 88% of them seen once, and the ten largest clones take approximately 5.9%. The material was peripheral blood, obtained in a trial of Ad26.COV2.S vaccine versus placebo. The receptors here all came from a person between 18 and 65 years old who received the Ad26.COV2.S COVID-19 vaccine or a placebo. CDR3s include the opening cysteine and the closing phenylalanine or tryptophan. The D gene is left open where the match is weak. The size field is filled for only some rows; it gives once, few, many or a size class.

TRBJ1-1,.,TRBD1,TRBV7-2,TGTGCCAGCAGCTTAGCCCAGGGGGCCACTGAAGCTTTCTTT,CASSLAQGATEAFF
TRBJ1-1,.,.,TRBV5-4,TGTGCCAGCAGCCGGGGGACACCCATGAACACTGAAGCTTTCTTT,CASSRGTPMNTEAFF
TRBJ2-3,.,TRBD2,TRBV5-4,TGTGCCAGCAGCTTTGTCGGTAGCGGGAGTAGGGCAGATACGCAGTATTTT,CASSFVGSGSRADTQYF
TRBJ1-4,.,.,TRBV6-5,TGTGCCAGCAGTTATGGAGGGCTTGGTGAAAAACTGTTTTTT,CASSYGGLGEKLFF
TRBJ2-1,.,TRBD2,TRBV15,TGTGCCACCAGCAGAGTCGGACTAGCGGCCTCCTACAATGAGCAGTTCTTC,CATSRVGLAASYNEQFF
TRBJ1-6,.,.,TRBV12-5,TGTGCTAGTGGTTTGATAACATCGGGATCGACACCCCTCCACTTT,CASGLITSGSTPLHF
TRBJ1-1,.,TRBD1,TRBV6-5,TGTGCCAGCAGTCCTGACAGGGGCATCACTGAAGCTTTCTTT,CASSPDRGITEAFF
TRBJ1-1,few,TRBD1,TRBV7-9,TGTGCCAGCAGGGGTACAGGGGAACACGCTTTCTTT,CASRGTGEHAFF
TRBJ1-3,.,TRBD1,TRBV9,TGTGCCAGCAGCGAACGACAGGGGAGCTCTGGAAACACCATATATTTT,CASSERQGSSGNTIYF
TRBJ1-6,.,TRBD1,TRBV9,TGTGCCAGCAGCCCCGCCGGGGACAGTAATTCACCCCTCCACTTT,CASSPAGDSNSPLHF
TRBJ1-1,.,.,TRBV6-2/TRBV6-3,TGTGCCAGCAGTTATACCCAGGGCACTGAAGCTTTCTTT,CASSYTQGTEAFF
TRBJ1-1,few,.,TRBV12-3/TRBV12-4,TGTGCCAGCAGACCGGGGAACACTGAAGCTTTCTTT,CASRPGNTEAFF
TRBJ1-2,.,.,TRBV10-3,TGTGCCATCGGGAGCGTGGGGGGCTACACCTTC,CAIGSVGGYTF
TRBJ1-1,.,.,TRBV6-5,TGTGCCAGCAGTTACGCGAACACTGAAGCTTTCTTT,CASSYANTEAFF
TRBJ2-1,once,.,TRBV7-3,TGTGCCAGCAGCTTAGGCACAGGGTCCTACAATGAGCAGTTCTTC,CASSLGTGSYNEQFF
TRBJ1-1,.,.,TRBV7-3,TGTGCCAGCAGTGTCTCGCGGGTCGACACTGAAGCTTTCTTT,CASSVSRVDTEAFF
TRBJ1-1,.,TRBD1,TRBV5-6,TGTGCCAGCAGCTTCCGACAGGGAGTTGGGGACACTGAAGCTTTCTTT,CASSFRQGVGDTEAFF
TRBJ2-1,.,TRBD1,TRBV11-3,TGTGCCAGCAGCTTAGGACAGGGCAACAGCAATGAGCAGTTCTTC,CASSLGQGNSNEQFF
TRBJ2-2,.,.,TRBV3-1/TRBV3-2,TGTGCCAGCAGCCAAGTGGGTGAATTTGGGGAGCTGTTTTTT,CASSQVGEFGELFF
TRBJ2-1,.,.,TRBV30,TGTGCCTGGACCCGGGGCTCCTACAATGAGCAGTTCTTC,CAWTRGSYNEQFF
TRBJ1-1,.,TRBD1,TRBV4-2,TGTGCCAGCAGCAAGGACAGGGGGGTCACTGAAGCTTTCTTT,CASSKDRGVTEAFF
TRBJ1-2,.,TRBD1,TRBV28,TGTGCCAGCAGTTCCCCAGGGGGCGCATTCGACTATGGCTACACCTTC,CASSSPGGAFDYGYTF
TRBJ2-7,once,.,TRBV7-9,TGTGCCAGCAGCTTATTAGGGGATGGCGAGCAGTACTTC,CASSLLGDGEQYF
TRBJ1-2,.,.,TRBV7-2,TGTGCCAGCAGCTTAGGCGCTGGATCTGACTATGGCTACACCTTC,CASSLGAGSDYGYTF
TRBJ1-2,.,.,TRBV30,TGTGCCTGGAGCGGAATTTTGAGGGGGGACTACACCTTC,CAWSGILRGDYTF
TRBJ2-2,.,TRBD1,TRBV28,TGTGCCAGCAGTTCATTGGCGGGGGACAGGGAACACCGGGGAGGGGAGCTGTTTTTT,CASSSLAGDREHRGGELFF
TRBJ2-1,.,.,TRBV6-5,TGTGCCAGCAGTTACCGAGGTTTCCCCTACAATGAGCAGTTCTTC,CASSYRGFPYNEQFF
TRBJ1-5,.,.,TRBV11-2,TGTGCCAGCAGCTTAAATTGGGATAGCAATCAGCCCCAGCATTTT,CASSLNWDSNQPQHF
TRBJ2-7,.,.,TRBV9,TGTGCCAGCAGCCCTCAGGGAGTGGACTTCTACGAGCAGTACTTC,CASSPQGVDFYEQYF
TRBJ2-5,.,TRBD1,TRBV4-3,TGCGCCAGCAGCCAAGGGGCAAGTAGGACAGGGGGGGAGACCCAGTACTTC,CASSQGASRTGGETQYF
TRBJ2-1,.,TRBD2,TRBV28,TGTGCCAGCAGTCCCGCTAGCGGGGGGCCGAATGAGCAGTTCTTC,CASSPASGGPNEQFF
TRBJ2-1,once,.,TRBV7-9,TGTGCCAGCAGCCCCGTCCCTTACAATGAGCAGTTCTTC,CASSPVPYNEQFF
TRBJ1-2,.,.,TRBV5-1,TGCGCCAGCAGCTTGGGCATCGGGGAAACTCGAGGCTACACCTTC,CASSLGIGETRGYTF
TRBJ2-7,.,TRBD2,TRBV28,TGTGCCAGCAGTTTGGGGGGGGCTAGCGGGAGGGCAAACGAGCAGTACTTC,CASSLGGASGRANEQYF
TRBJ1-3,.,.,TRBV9,TGTGCCAGCAGCCAAGACGGATTCTCTGGAAACACCATATATTTT,CASSQDGFSGNTIYF
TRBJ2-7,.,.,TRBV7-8,TGTGCCAGCAGCTTACTTCTGGAAGGGGCTCTCTCCGAGCAGTACTTC,CASSLLLEGALSEQYF
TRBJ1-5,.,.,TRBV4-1,TGCGCCAGCGGTCGGACAGTTAATCAGCCCCAGCATTTT,CASGRTVNQPQHF
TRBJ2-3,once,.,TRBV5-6,TGTGCCAGCAGCTCGTGGACACTTGGGACAGATACGCAGTATTTT,CASSSWTLGTDTQYF
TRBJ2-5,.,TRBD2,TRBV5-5,TGTGCCAGCAGCTTGACTGGGGGTAGCGGGGGGCCTGGAGAGACCCAGTACTTC,CASSLTGGSGGPGETQYF
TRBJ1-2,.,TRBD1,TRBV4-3,TGCGCCAGCAGAGATACAGGGGGCAACTATGGCTACACCTTC,CASRDTGGNYGYTF
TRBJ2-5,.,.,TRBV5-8,TGTGCCAGCAGCTTGGGGCCAGGGAGAGAGACCCAGTACTTC,CASSLGPGRETQYF
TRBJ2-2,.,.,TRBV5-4,TGTGCCAGCAGCTTGCATCTTAAAGCCGCCGGGGAGCTGTTTTTT,CASSLHLKAAGELFF
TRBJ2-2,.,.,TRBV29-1,TGCAGCGTAGGAAAGGAAGGGGGAACGAACACCGGGGAGCTGTTTTTT,CSVGKEGGTNTGELFF
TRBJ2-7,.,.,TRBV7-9,TGTGCCAGCAGCTTCCGTCGGGATCCCTTCCTCGAGCAGTACTTC,CASSFRRDPFLEQYF
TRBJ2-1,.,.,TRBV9,TGTGCCAGCAGCTTCCTTAGCGGCGTTAACACCAATGAGCAGTTCTTC,CASSFLSGVNTNEQFF
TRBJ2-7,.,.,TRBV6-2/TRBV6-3,TGTGCCAGCACCCCTGGGGGGTCTAACGAGCAGTACTTC,CASTPGGSNEQYF
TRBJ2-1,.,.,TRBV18,TGTGCCAGCTCACCAGAGGGGACCCACAATGAGCAGTTCTTC,CASSPEGTHNEQFF
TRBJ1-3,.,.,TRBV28,TGTGCCAGCAGTTTGGGCCAGGGTGGAAACACCATATATTTT,CASSLGQGGNTIYF
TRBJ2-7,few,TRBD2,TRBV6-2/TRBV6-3,TGTGCCAGCAGTCGAAGCGGGAGCGCCTACGAGCAGTACTTC,CASSRSGSAYEQYF
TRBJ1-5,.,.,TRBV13,TGTGCCAGCAGCTTCTACAATCAGCCCCAGCATTTT,CASSFYNQPQHF
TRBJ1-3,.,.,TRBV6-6,TGTGCCAGCAGTTTACGACAGATTCCCTCTGGAAACACCATATATTTT,CASSLRQIPSGNTIYF
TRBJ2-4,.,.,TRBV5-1,TGCGCCAGCAGCTGGTCGGGAACCAAAAACATTCAGTACTTC,CASSWSGTKNIQYF
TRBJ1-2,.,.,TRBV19,TGTGCCAGTAGTATAGGCAAATCCTATGGCTACACCTTC,CASSIGKSYGYTF
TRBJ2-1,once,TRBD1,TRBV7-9,TGTGCCAGCAGCTCCGGGACAGGGGGAGATGAGCAGTTCTTC,CASSSGTGGDEQFF